Presented here are 22 T cell receptor beta chains from one specimen sequenced in a study of T-cell memory formation after mild COVID-19. One entry per CDR3 protein, called by TCRdb with MiXCR from the 5' RACE reads. The sample includes 200,000 to 250,000 distinct CDR3 sequences, 7.5% to 10% of them seen just once. Sample: PBMCs or a T cell subset sorted from them (not recorded which). Receptor source: a man between 18 and 29 years old who had mild COVID-19 (a few samples of this study predate the infection). Cell type and time point are not known.

This clonotype was recorded at least ten times. V is TRBV28 and J is TRBJ2-7; a possible D gene is TRBD1 (5 bases). The germline V and J ends were trimmed by 5 bases and 4 bases, with 18 bases remaining between them. The V gene's germline CDR1 is MDHEN and CDR2 SYDVKM. This CDR3 has 15 amino acids. CDR3 amino acids: CASSDTLGAFYEQYV. The CDR3 DNA follows: TGTGCCAGCAGTGACACCTTAGGGGCCTTTTACGAGCAGTACGTC.

The chain couples TRBV6-1 to TRBJ2-1; the match to TRBD1 covers 8 bases. Germline V gene lookup returns CDR1 MNHNS and CDR2 SASEGT. This CDR3 is 15 amino acids long. Trimming cost V 2 bases and J 8 bases; bases outside gene matches: 8. The CDR3 DNA follows: TGTGCCAGCAGTGAACAACCACGGACAGGGCATGAGCAGTTCTTC. It encodes CASSEQPRTGHEQFF.

This clonotype has a count of ten or more. The rearrangement uses TRBV5-1 and TRBJ1-2; a possible D gene is TRBD1 (5 bases). The germline V and J ends were trimmed by 2 bases and 6 bases, with 17 bases remaining between them. Per the germline V gene, CDR1 is SGHRS and CDR2 is YFSETQ. This CDR3 spans 15 amino acids. CDR3: CASSFGAGQGNGYTF. Written as DNA, the CDR3 is TGCGCCAGCAGCTTTGGCGCAGGGCAAGGAAATGGCTACACCTTC. The variable domain in full, with the rest retrieved from reference TRBV5-1 and TRBJ1-2, is KAGVTQTPRYLIKTRGQQVTLSCSPISGHRSVSWYQQTPGQGLQFLFEYFSETQRNKGNFPGRFSGRQFSNSRSEMNVSTLELGDSALYLCASSFGAGQGNGYTFGSGTRLTVV.

The J gene is TRBJ2-3, the V gene TRBV10-3, with 8 bases matching TRBD1. The germline CDR1 and CDR2 sequences are ENHRY and SYGVKD. V shed 1 base and J 3 bases; nucleotides not matched to a gene: 3. CDR3 length: 15 amino acids. The DNA for the CDR3 is TGTGCCATCAGTGAGTGGAACAGGGGGACAGATACGCAGTATTTT. This gives the protein CAISEWNRGTDTQYF.

V usage is TRBV7-2 and J usage is TRBJ2-1; TRBD1 might be the D (6 bases). The CDR3 runs to 12 residues. Trimming took 3 bases from V and 10 from J, leaving 10 bases between them. The germline gives CDR1 SGHTA, CDR2 FQGNSA. The CDR3 here is CASSFDRLEQFF. The CDR3 DNA follows: TGTGCCAGCAGCTTCGACAGGCTAGAGCAGTTCTTC.

The gene calls are TRBV6-1 and TRBJ2-7; tentative D call: TRBD1 (6 bases). CDR1 is MNHNS, CDR2 SASEGT, per germline. The length of the CDR3 is 13 residues. V dropped 5 bases and J dropped 2 bases, with 10 bases sitting between them. The CDR3 bases are TGTGCCAGCAGTCAACAGGGCACCTACGAGCAGTACGTC. The encoded protein is CASSQQGTYEQYV.

This clonotype showed up just a few times. The chain combines TRBV7-2 with TRBJ1-2; D remains unclear. Germline loops: CDR1 SGHTA, CDR2 FQGNSA. V lost 5 bases and J 0 bases, leaving 16 bases between the germline ends. The CDR3 covers 16 residues. The CDR3 sequence: CASSPGRLLANYGYTF. The CDR3 DNA is TGTGCCAGCAGCCCCGGACGTCTTTTAGCTAACTATGGCTACACCTTC.

Ten or more counts support this clonotype. This CDR3 reads CASSPSPGTGTTYNSPLHF. Written as DNA, the CDR3 is TGCGCCAGCAGCCCAAGTCCCGGGACAGGGACGACCTATAATTCACCCCTCCACTTT. The V call is TRBV5-1, the J call TRBJ1-6; 9 bases align to TRBD1. The trim removed 4 bases at V and 2 bases at J, leaving 13 bases unmatched. CDR1 and CDR2 (germline): SGHRS, YFSETQ. The CDR3 runs 19 residues.

About this clonotype: This may come from a read error, since a much larger clone is one base off. CDR3 DNA sequence: TGTGCCAACAGGCGACAGGGGGAGGATACGCAGTATTTT. Residues: CANRRQGEDTQYF. The J gene is TRBJ2-3, the V gene TRBV5-5; 9 bases match TRBD1. This CDR3 contains 13 residues. CDR1 is SGHKS and CDR2 is YYEKEE in the germline V gene (reference sequence). V lost 9 bases to trimming and J lost 6 bases; unmatched junction nucleotides: 8. Based on the CDR3 plus reference TRBV5-5 and TRBJ2-3, the full variable domain is DAGVTQSPTHLIKTRGQQVTLRCSPISGHKSVSWYQQVLGQGPQFIFQYYEKEERGRGNFPDRFSARQFPNYSSELNVNALLLGDSALYLCANRRQGEDTQYFGPGTRLTVL.

CDR3 DNA: TGTGCCAGCTCACCATCCGGATCGCCCTCTGGAAACACCATATATTTT. Translated: CASSPSGSPSGNTIYF. This chain uses TRBV18 with TRBJ1-3; D ambiguous. The V end was cut by 2 bases, the J end by 0 bases, with 11 bases between. There are 16 residues in the CDR3. Germline-derived CDR1 and CDR2 are KGHSH and LQKENI.

The chain has TRBV20-1 and TRBJ2-7; D is possibly TRBD2 (5 bases). V was pared by 3 bases and J by 4 bases, with 16 bases between. Germline lookup yields CDR1 DFQATT and CDR2 SNEGSKA (reference sequence). This CDR3 has 14 amino acids. DNA of the CDR3: TGCAGTGCTAGGATGAGAGGCGAGGGTTACGAGCAGTACGTC. Residues: CSARMRGEGYEQYV.

This clonotype appeared a few times. The chain carries TRBV4-3 and TRBJ1-2; 7 positions agree with TRBD1. CDR1 is LGHNA, CDR2 YSLEER, per germline. The CDR3 covers 13 residues. J was trimmed by 12 bases and V by 1 base; bases with no gene match: 8. Written as DNA, the CDR3 is TGCGCCAGCAGCCAAGCACGGACAGGAGAGAACACCTTC. Protein sequence: CASSQARTGENTF.

This chain joins TRBV7-2 and TRBJ2-3; D could derive from TRBD1 or TRBD2 (6 bases each). V lost 10 bases and J 2 bases, leaving 19 bases between the germline ends. CDR3 length equals 15 residues. The germline CDR1 and CDR2 sequences are SGHTA and FQGNSA. CDR3 DNA: TGTGCCACCTCCGGTCCGGGGGCCTCCACAGATACGCAGTATTTT. This encodes CATSGPGASTDTQYF.

This clonotype was detected only a few times. This CDR3 is CATSVGGQQETQYF. In DNA, the CDR3 is TGTGCCACCAGTGTGGGGGGACAGCAAGAGACCCAGTACTTC. This sequence joins TRBV24-1 and TRBJ2-5; a possible D gene is TRBD1 (7 bases). The CDR3 has 14 amino acids. V was trimmed by 5 bases and J by 2 bases, leaving 11 bases between them. CDR1 and CDR2 from the germline V gene are KGHDR and SFDVKD.

This clonotype was observed many times. The chain is built from TRBV6-6 and TRBJ2-7; 10 bases are shared with TRBD1. V shed 8 bases and J 5 bases; nucleotides not matched to a gene: 3. The germline gives CDR1 MNHNY, CDR2 SVGAGI (reference sequence). The length of the CDR3 is 12 residues. CDR3 nucleotides: TGTGCCAGCGGGGGACAGGGGAACGAGCAGTACGTC. Encoded protein: CASGGQGNEQYV.

The sample holds a few counts of this clonotype. J is TRBJ2-5 and V is TRBV12-3 or TRBV12-4; D perhaps matches TRBD2 (6 bases). The CDR3 length is 12 residues. Trimming pared 6 bases from V and 9 bases from J, leaving 14 bases between. The DNA of the CDR3 is TGTGCCAGCAGGGAGGGTGTTTTGGCCCAGTACTTC. This gives the protein CASREGVLAQYF.

The chain carries TRBV20-1 and TRBJ1-6, with a weak D call TRBD1 (5 bases). The CDR3 is 13 amino acids. Trimming pared 2 bases from V and 5 bases from J, leaving 7 bases between. Germline CDR1 DFQATT, CDR2 SNEGSKA (reference sequence). The CDR3 protein is CSARQGDNSPLHF. CDR3 sequence (DNA): TGCAGTGCTAGACAGGGCGATAATTCACCCCTCCACTTT.

This clonotype was seen a handful of times. The V and J genes are TRBV7-2 and TRBJ2-5, with TRBD2 matching over 9 bases. In germline, CDR1 is SGHTA, CDR2 FQGNSA. The CDR3 has 16 residues. The junction had 4 bases not matched to a gene; V was cut back by 1 base and J by 1 base. The CDR3 loop reads CASSLGARGGQETQYF. The CDR3 nucleotides are TGTGCCAGCAGCTTAGGAGCGCGGGGGGGCCAAGAGACCCAGTACTTC.

This clonotype was found a few times. The J gene is TRBJ2-2, the V gene TRBV18; possibly TRBD1 for D (5 bases). Germline CDR1 and CDR2: KGHSH and LQKENI. The CDR3 spans 15 residues. Trimming removed 5 bases from V and 0 bases from J, with 10 bases in between. Written as DNA, the CDR3 is TGTGCCAGCTCATACAGGAACACGAACACCGGGGAGCTGTTTTTT. It specifies CASSYRNTNTGELFF.

This clonotype has just a few counts. V is TRBV23-1 and J is TRBJ1-6, with D perhaps matching TRBD1 (5 bases). TRBV23-1 is labeled an ORF, and its function is uncertain. The V gene lost 6 bases and the J gene lost 14 bases, with 20 bases spanning the gap. There are 14 residues in the CDR3. The CDR3 coding sequence is TGCGCCAGCAGACCGGGACCGAATTTTAATTCCCTCCACTTT. This codes for CASRPGPNFNSLHF.

This clonotype was detected many times. The chain joins TRBV5-4 to TRBJ2-1, with no clear D. The CDR3 sequence is 15 residues long. Germline CDR1 SGHNT, CDR2 YYREEE (reference sequence). Trimming stripped 5 bases from V and 0 bases from J, with 12 bases between. The CDR3 nucleotides are TGTGCCAGCAGTGTCTCATCGAGCTCCTACAATGAGCAGTTCTTC. Translated: CASSVSSSSYNEQFF.

The V and J genes are TRBV7-9 and TRBJ2-5; D possibly corresponds to TRBD1 (5 bases). Germline-derived CDR1 and CDR2 are SEHNR and FQNEAQ (reference sequence). Trimming pared 5 bases from V and 5 bases from J, leaving 9 bases between. There are 12 residues in the CDR3. CDR3 sequence (DNA): TGTGCCAGCAGCCCACAGGCGGAGACCCAGTACTTC. It yields the protein CASSPQAETQYF.